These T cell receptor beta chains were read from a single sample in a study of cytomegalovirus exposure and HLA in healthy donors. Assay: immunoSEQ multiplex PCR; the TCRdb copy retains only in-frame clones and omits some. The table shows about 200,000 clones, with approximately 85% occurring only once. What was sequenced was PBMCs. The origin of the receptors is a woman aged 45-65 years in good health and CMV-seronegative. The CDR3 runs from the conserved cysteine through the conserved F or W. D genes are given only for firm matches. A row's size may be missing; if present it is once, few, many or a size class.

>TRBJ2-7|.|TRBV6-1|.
TGTGCCAGCCATCACAGGGACCACGAGCAGTACTTC
CASHHRDHEQYF
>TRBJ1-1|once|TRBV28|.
TGTGCCAGCAGTTTATTAAGCCAAATAGAAGCTTTCTTT
CASSLLSQIEAFF
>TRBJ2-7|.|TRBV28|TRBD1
TGTGCCAGCAGTTGGGCCGGGACAGGGCCCTCCTACGAGCAGTACTTC
CASSWAGTGPSYEQYF
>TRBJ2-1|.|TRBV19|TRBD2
TGTGCCAGTAGATTTACAAGGACTAGCGGGATCACTGAGCAGTTCTTC
CASRFTRTSGITEQFF
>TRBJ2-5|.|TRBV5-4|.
TGTGCCAGCAGCTCCGGGGTAGCGGTGCCTATGGAAGAGACCCAGTACTTC
CASSSGVAVPMEETQYF
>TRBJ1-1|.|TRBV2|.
TGTGCCAGCAGTGTCGAGATAATGAACACTGAAGCTTTCTTT
CASSVEIMNTEAFF
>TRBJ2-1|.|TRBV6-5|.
TGTGCCAGCAGACTAGGAGGCAATGAGCAGTTCTTC
CASRLGGNEQFF
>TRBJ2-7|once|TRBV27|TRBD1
TGTGCCAGCAGATCTAACAGGGGGTGGTTATTATCCTACGAGCAGTACTTC
CASRSNRGWLLSYEQYF
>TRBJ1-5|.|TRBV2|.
TGTGCCAGCGGAACGGGGGGCAATCAGCCCCAGCATTTT
CASGTGGNQPQHF
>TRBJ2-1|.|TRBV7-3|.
TGTGCCAGCAGCTTAGGGCCCACTTACAATGAGCAGTTCTTC
CASSLGPTYNEQFF
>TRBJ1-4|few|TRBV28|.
TGTGCCGCGGGACGGCCGGCTGAAAAACTGTTTTTT
CAAGRPAEKLFF
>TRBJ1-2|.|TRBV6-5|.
TGTGCCAGCAGCCCAGGTACAGGGAGCTATGGCTACACCTTC
CASSPGTGSYGYTF
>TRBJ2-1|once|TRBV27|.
TGTGCCAGCAGTTTAGCCCAGGTTAAGGTCTCTTTCCGCTCCTACAATGAGCAGTTCTTC
CASSLAQVKVSFRSYNEQFF
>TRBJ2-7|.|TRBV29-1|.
TGCAGCGCCCTCCAGCTTAACGGAGTTCACTACGAGCAGTACTTC
CSALQLNGVHYEQYF
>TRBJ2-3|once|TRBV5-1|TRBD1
TGCGCCAGCAGCCAGGGGACAGGGGCCAGCACAGATACGCAGTATTTT
CASSQGTGASTDTQYF
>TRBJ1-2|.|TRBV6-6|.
TGTGCCAGCAGTTACTCGAGCGGCTTCTATGGCTACACCTTC
CASSYSSGFYGYTF
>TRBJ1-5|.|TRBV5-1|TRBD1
TGCGCCAGCAGCGTTACAGGGGATCAGCCCCAGCATTTT
CASSVTGDQPQHF
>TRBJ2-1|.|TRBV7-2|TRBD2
TGTGCCAGCAGCTCTGGAGGGCTAGCGGGAGGTCGGGGTGAGCAGTTCTTC
CASSSGGLAGGRGEQFF
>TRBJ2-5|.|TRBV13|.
TGTGCCAGCAGCCGAACCACTACCGCGGCCGAGACCCAGTACTTC
CASSRTTTAAETQYF
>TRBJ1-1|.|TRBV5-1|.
TGCGCCAGCAGCTATAACGGGGGGATGGGGACTGAAGCTTTCTTT
CASSYNGGMGTEAFF
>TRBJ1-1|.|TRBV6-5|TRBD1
TGTGCCAGCAGAACGGGACAGATAAACACTGAAGCTTTCTTT
CASRTGQINTEAFF
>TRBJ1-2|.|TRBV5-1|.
TGCGCCAGCAGCCAAGACAGCTATGGCTACACCTTC
CASSQDSYGYTF
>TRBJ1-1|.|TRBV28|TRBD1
TGTGCCAGCAGCCAGGGGACAGGGGGCAGGGCTTTCTTT
CASSQGTGGRAFF
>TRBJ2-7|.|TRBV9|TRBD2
TGTGCCAGCAGCTCGTCGTGGGGCGGGAGAGAGCAGTACTTC
CASSSSWGGREQYF
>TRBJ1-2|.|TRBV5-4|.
TGTGCCAGCAGCTCCCGGGAGCGCAACTATGGCTACACCTTC
CASSSRERNYGYTF
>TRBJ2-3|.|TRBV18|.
TGTGCCAGCTCAGGGTCACAGGGATTCACAGATACGCAGTATTTT
CASSGSQGFTDTQYF
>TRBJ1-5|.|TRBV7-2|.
TGTGCCAGCAGCTTAGCTGGGGGAGGCCAGCCCCAGCATTTT
CASSLAGGGQPQHF
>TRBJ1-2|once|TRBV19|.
TGTGCCAGTAGCTGGGGCACCAACTATGGCTACACCTTC
CASSWGTNYGYTF
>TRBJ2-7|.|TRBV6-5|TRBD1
TGTGCCAGTGGGACAGGGGGCACCTACGAGCAGTACTTC
CASGTGGTYEQYF
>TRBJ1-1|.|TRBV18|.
TGTGCCAGCTCACCCCCCCAAGCCCTCTTGAACACTGAAGCTTTCTTT
CASSPPQALLNTEAFF
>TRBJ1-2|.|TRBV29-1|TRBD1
TGCAGCGTTGAATCCGCAGGGGGCAGGCATGGCTACACCTTC
CSVESAGGRHGYTF
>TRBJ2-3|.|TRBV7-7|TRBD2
TGTGCCAGCAGCCGAGTAGCGGGAGTCACAGATACGCAGTATTTT
CASSRVAGVTDTQYF
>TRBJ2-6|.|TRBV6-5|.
TGTGCCAGCAGTTACCTTGGGGGCGGCCTGACTTTC
CASSYLGGGLTF
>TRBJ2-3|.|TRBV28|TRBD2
TGTGCCAGCAGTCAAATAATTGGACTAGCGGGAGCGAATACGCAGTATTTT
CASSQIIGLAGANTQYF
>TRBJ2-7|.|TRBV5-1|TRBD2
TGCGCCAGCAGCCCCATATTTAATAGCGGGAAGACTGACTACGAGCAGTACTTC
CASSPIFNSGKTDYEQYF
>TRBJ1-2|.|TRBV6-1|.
TGTGCCAGCAGTGAAGTTGTGGGAGGGCCCTATGGCTACACCTTC
CASSEVVGGPYGYTF
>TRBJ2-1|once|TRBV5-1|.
TGCGCCAGCAGTTATGAGTTCAATGAGCAGTTCTTC
CASSYEFNEQFF
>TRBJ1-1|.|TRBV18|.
TGTGCCAGCTCACGCCAGGACAGTGAAGCTTTCTTT
CASSRQDSEAFF
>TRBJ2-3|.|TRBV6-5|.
TGTGCCAGCAGTTACTTCTCGGGGACAGATACGCAGTATTTT
CASSYFSGTDTQYF
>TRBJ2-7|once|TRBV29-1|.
TGCAGCGTTGGCGTGGTGGCGGTCTCCTACGAGCAGTACTTC
CSVGVVAVSYEQYF
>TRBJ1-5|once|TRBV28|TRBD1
TGTGCCAGCATTCCTGAGGACAGGGGAGGAGGGAATCAGCCCCAGCATTTT
CASIPEDRGGGNQPQHF
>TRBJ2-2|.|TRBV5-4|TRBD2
TGTGCCAGCAGCTATTCCCGGACTAGCGGGTCCGGGGAGCTGTTTTTT
CASSYSRTSGSGELFF
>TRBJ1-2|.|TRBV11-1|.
TGTGCCAGCAGCCGTGACAACAACTATGGCTACACCTTC
CASSRDNNYGYTF
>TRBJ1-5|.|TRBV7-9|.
TGTGCCAGCAGCTTTCATGGGGCAGAAGGCAATCAGCCCCAGCATTTT
CASSFHGAEGNQPQHF
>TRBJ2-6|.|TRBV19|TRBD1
TGTGCCAGTAGTCTGCGGGACAGGGAGTCCGGGGCCAACGTCCTGACTTTC
CASSLRDRESGANVLTF
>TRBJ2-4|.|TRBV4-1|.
TGCGCCAGCAGCAAGTTAGACAAAAACATTCAGTACTTC
CASSKLDKNIQYF
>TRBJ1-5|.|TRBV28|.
TGTGCCAGCGGGAAGGGGTCAAGGCAGCCCCAGCATTTT
CASGKGSRQPQHF
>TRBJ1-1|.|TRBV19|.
TGTGCCAGTAAATGGAGGATGGACACTGAAGCTTTCTTT
CASKWRMDTEAFF
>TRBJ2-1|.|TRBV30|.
TGTGCCTGGAGCCGGGAACAGGGCTCCTACAATGAGCAGTTCTTC
CAWSREQGSYNEQFF
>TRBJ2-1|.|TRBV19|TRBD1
TGTGCCAGTACCCCGACAGGGGCGCATGAGCAGTTCTTC
CASTPTGAHEQFF
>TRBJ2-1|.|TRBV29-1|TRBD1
TGCAGCGCTAACTCACAGGGGTTGGGAAACAATGAGCAGTTCTTC
CSANSQGLGNNEQFF
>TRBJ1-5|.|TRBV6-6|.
TGTGCCAGCAGTTACTCTCGCAGAAGCAATCAGCCCCAGCATTTT
CASSYSRRSNQPQHF
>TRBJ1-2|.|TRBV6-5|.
TGTGCCAGCAGTCCCGGGGGGGTTAACTATGGCTACACCTTC
CASSPGGVNYGYTF
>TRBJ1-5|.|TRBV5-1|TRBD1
TGCGCCAGCAGCTTCCAGGGGGGAAATCAGCCCCAGCATTTT
CASSFQGGNQPQHF
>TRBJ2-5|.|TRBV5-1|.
TGCGCCAGCAGCTTGGATGTCGGAGAGACCCAGTACTTC
CASSLDVGETQYF
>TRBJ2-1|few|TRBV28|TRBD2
TGTGCCAGCAGGGCCGGGACTAGCGGACTCAATGAGCAGTTCTTC
CASRAGTSGLNEQFF